This paragraph covers one T cell receptor (beta chain) sequence. This entry is derived from a study of blood T cell repertoires in COVID-19. Looking at the study overall: T cells, B-cell-depleted T cells, or PBMCs supplied cDNA or gDNA.

As processed by the authors: Amplified reference gene primers provided the basis for estimating nucleated cell counts. TCRdb's table, derived via immunoSEQ multiplex PCR, lists solely in-frame clones and lacks some. The V and J calls and clone size are taken from that table; D and trimming were inferred from the DNA. The table lists approximately 47,000 clones, 80% to 90% of them singletons, with 10% to 15% in the top ten. This CDR3 is 14 amino acids long. Germline values: CDR1 SGHTA, CDR2 FQGNSA. Trimming cost V 1 base and J 5 bases, with 9 bases left between them. The V gene is TRBV7-2, the J gene TRBJ1-5, with D tentatively TRBD1 (5 bases). The specimen was peripheral blood. The receptor's source is a human donor with active COVID-19. The donor label of this sample is uncertain. CDR3 nucleotide sequence: TGTGCCAGCAGCTTAGAGTTAGGGGATCAGCCCCAGCATTTT. Translation gives CASSLELGDQPQHF. Together with reference TRBV7-2 and TRBJ1-5, the CDR3 gives the full variable domain: GAGVSQSPSNKVTEKGKDVELRCDPISGHTALYWYRQSLGQGLEFLIYFQGNSAPDKSGLPSDRFSAERTGGSVSTLTIQRTQQEDSAVYLCASSLELGDQPQHFGDGTRLSIL.